This T cell receptor (beta chain) derives from a study of CXCR3-negative and CXCR3-positive naive CD8 T cells. Naive CD8+ T cells carried a CD45RO-CCR7+CD27+CD95- phenotype. Of note for this clonotype: Its matching antigen is unknown.

Looked up from germline, CDR1 is LGHNA and CDR2 is YSLEER. There are 16 residues in the CDR3. The study made its TRB cDNA libraries by 5' RACE, adding UMI labels. TCRdb derives one entry per CDR3 protein from the 5' RACE reads, leaving out DNA. In all, the sample yields 130,000 to 150,000 distinct CDR3 sequences. Study-wide results and limits: TRBV-TRBJ usage was similar across naive CXCR3 subsets but distinct in memory cells. In cryopreserved cells, CXCR3 expression partially decreased, and fresh PBMCs were used in most assays. Naive cells with CXCR3 showed TRB CDR3s that were more hydrophobic than those in CXCR3-negative naive cells.

This TCR came from a human donor in good health. Some clones in this sample may be carry-over from other donors' samples. V and J are TRBV4-3 and TRBJ2-1; TCRdb's D call, TRBD2, is unchecked because there is no DNA. Material: naive CXCR3+ CD8+ T cells from blood. Subset meaning: CD45RO-CCR7+CD27+CD95- naive CD8+ T cells expressing CXCR3 (TNR3+). The CDR3 loop reads CASSQGRGGGGDEQFF.